The clone carrying this T cell receptor beta chain has a handful of counts. Its specificity is not known. The data stem from a study of beta chain features in type 1 diabetes. Whole-study results and caveats: For type 1 diabetes patients, VDJ junctions showed fewer insertions and more deletions.

This CDR3 contains 13 residues. V was trimmed by 0 bases and J by 1 base, leaving 4 bases between them. The V gene's germline CDR1 is SGHRS and CDR2 YFSETQ. Sequenced material consisted of expressed TCRB transcripts (all of the isolated RNA was reverse transcribed). Generated by immunoSEQ multiplex PCR, the TCRdb table keeps only in-frame clones and is missing some. This table has tens of thousands of clones, roughly 30% appearing once. The receptor was derived from a woman aged 18-30 years in good health. The chain links TRBV5-1 to TRBJ1-2, with D uncertain. Sequencing was performed on stem cell memory CD4+ T cells from blood. CDR3 in amino acids: CASSLDNNYGYTF. In nucleotides, the CDR3 is TGCGCCAGCAGCTTGGACAATAACTATGGCTACACCTTC.